Shown below are 2 T cell receptor beta chains from a single sample sequenced in a study of T cells in women clearing cervical HPV infection. The protocol was immunoSEQ multiplex PCR, while the TCRdb copy is restricted to in-frame clones and leaves out a portion. The sample includes 22,000 or so clones. Sequencing used blood buffy coat. The receptors were gathered from a woman between 18 and 70 years old with a cervical HPV16 infection that either progressed to CIN3+ or cleared (not recorded which).

By frequency, this clone registers medium-sized (0.01 to 0.1%). The read stops 3 residues short of the end of the CDR3; the missing end is completed from the germline J gene. The rearrangement uses TRBV6-1 and TRBJ1-2; the match to TRBD1 covers 7 bases. V trimming: 0 bases; J trimming: 3 bases; junction bases outside the gene matches: 1. CDR1 and CDR2 from the germline V gene are MNHNS and SASEGT. The CDR3 spans 14 residues. Partial CDR3 DNA: TGTGCCAGCAGTGAAGCAGGGGGCTACTATGGC. Translating gives CASSEAGGYYG. The whole CDR3 region reads CASSEAGGYYGYTF.

About this clone itself: The missing CDR3 end, 3 residues past where the read stops, is filled in from the germline J gene. This chain joins TRBV2 and TRBJ2-7; TRBD1 agrees at 8 bases. CDR1 and CDR2 (germline): SNHLY, FYNNEI. V was clipped by 4 bases and J by 2 bases; unmatched bases: 7. The CDR3 extends over 15 amino acids. The sequenced part of the CDR3 DNA is TGTGCCAGCAGTGTCTCCCGGGACAGGCCCTACGAG. This codes for CASSVSRDRPYE. The CDR3, in full, reads CASSVSRDRPYEQYF.